These 22 T cell receptor beta chains came from one sample sequenced in a study of blood T cells in healthy people across ages (dated by TCRdb to between 2015 and 2016). Library generation was performed with 5' RACE. Instrument used: Illumina HiSeq 2500. A second PCR of 7 to 11 cycles was run with a J-beta primer mix and a sample-barcoded 5' primer. TCRdb cleaned the public reads at Q25 with fastp, built clones with MiXCR and kept in-frame beta chains. For every CDR3 protein sequence, its rows merge into one entry that carries the most common genes and DNA. Across this sample there are roughly 720,000 distinct CDR3 sequences, with approximately 55% seen only once. Approximately 40% of the sample rests with the top ten. Sequenced material: blood. The source of these receptors is an elderly man in good health.

This clonotype showed up just a few times. The chain links TRBV4-1 to TRBJ2-3; D is undetermined. Germline V gene lookup returns CDR1 MGHRA and CDR2 YSYEKL. The length of the CDR3 is 16 residues. V was pared by 3 bases and J by 1 base, with 14 bases between. Here the CDR3 DNA reads TGCGCCAGCAGCCACTTAGCAGCGCGTCGCACAGATACGCAGTATTTT. Translation gives CASSHLAARRTDTQYF.

The rearrangement joins TRBV20-1 to TRBJ2-7, with D unresolved. The V end lost 2 bases, the J end lost 6 bases, and 14 bases lay between the germline ends. The V gene's germline CDR1 is DFQATT and CDR2 SNEGSKA (reference sequence). The CDR3 is made up of 13 amino acids. Here the CDR3 DNA reads TGCAGTGCTAGAACCCTTATTATTGGCGAGCAGTACTTC. Encoded protein: CSARTLIIGEQYF.

The chain joins TRBV20-1 to TRBJ2-7; possibly TRBD2 for D (5 bases). CDR3 length: 13 residues. Looked up from germline, CDR1 is DFQATT and CDR2 is SNEGSKA (reference sequence). V was pared by 1 base and J by 3 bases, with 10 bases between. Here the CDR3 reads CSARAGISYEQYF. CDR3 bases: TGCAGTGCTAGAGCCGGGATAAGCTACGAGCAGTACTTC.

The chain joins TRBV10-3 to TRBJ2-2, with 11 positions matching TRBD1. Germline V CDR1 and CDR2: ENHRY, SYGVKD. Trimming cost V 6 bases and J 3 bases; bases outside gene matches: 6. This CDR3 contains 16 residues. CDR3 residues: CAISLGQGAYTGELFF. CDR3 coding DNA: TGTGCCATCAGCCTTGGACAGGGGGCCTACACCGGGGAGCTGTTTTTT.

This chain uses TRBV11-2 with TRBJ2-5; D possibly uses TRBD1 or TRBD2 (5 bases each). V shed 5 bases and J shed 2 bases, with 12 bases lying between them. Germline V gene lookup returns CDR1 SGHAT and CDR2 FQNNGV. This CDR3 contains 14 residues. The CDR3 loop reads CASSPGTTQETQYF. The CDR3 DNA follows: TGTGCCAGCAGCCCCGGGACCACACAAGAGACCCAGTACTTC.

This chain uses TRBV9 with TRBJ1-4; 10 nucleotides line up with TRBD1. With V trimmed by 3 bases and J by 0 bases, 5 bases remained unmatched. The CDR3 contains 17 residues. From germline, CDR1 is SGDLS and CDR2 YYNGEE. CDR3 protein: CASSGGQGGSTNEKLFF. CDR3 coding DNA: TGTGCCAGCAGCGGTGGACAGGGGGGGTCAACTAATGAAAAACTGTTTTTT.

This clonotype showed up just a few times. The rearrangement joins TRBV12-3 or TRBV12-4 to TRBJ1-2; D is ambiguous. CDR3 length equals 15 residues. The V end lost 4 bases, the J end lost 6 bases, and 18 bases lay between the germline ends. CDR3 loop: CASSSTPILLDGYTF. DNA of the CDR3: TGTGCCAGCAGTTCCACCCCGATCCTCCTAGATGGCTACACCTTC.

This clonotype was counted a single time. The rearrangement joins TRBV28 to TRBJ1-2; TRBD1 aligns across 7 bases. CDR3 length: 14 amino acids. J gave up 9 bases and V 3 bases, and 10 bases lay outside the gene matches. Germline-derived CDR1 and CDR2 are MDHEN and SYDVKM. DNA for the CDR3: TGTGCCAGCAGTTTGGGACAGATGACAGGGCGCTACACCTTC. It is translated as CASSLGQMTGRYTF.

The chain joins TRBV7-2 to TRBJ1-4; 7 bases map to TRBD1. The CDR3 is 16 amino acids. Unmatched junction bases numbered 7, after V lost 1 base and J lost 5 bases. Germline lookup yields CDR1 SGHTA and CDR2 FQGNSA. CDR3 DNA: TGTGCCAGCAGCTTAGAGCCGGGACAGCTAAATGAAAAACTGTTTTTT. Translation: CASSLEPGQLNEKLFF.

The genes are TRBV28 and TRBJ1-1; TRBD1 is a possible D gene (6 bases). CDR3 size: 16 residues. V lost 4 bases and J lost 0, with 15 bases in between. The V gene's germline CDR1 is MDHEN and CDR2 SYDVKM. For the CDR3, the DNA is TGTGCCAGCAGTTCCTTCATGCAGGGGCTGAACACTGAAGCTTTCTTT. Encoded protein: CASSSFMQGLNTEAFF.

Here the CDR3 reads CSARRDRGSSYEQYF. As DNA, the CDR3 is TGCAGTGCTAGAAGGGACAGGGGGAGCTCCTACGAGCAGTACTTC. The chain joins TRBV20-1 to TRBJ2-7, with 11 bases that match TRBD1. The CDR3 loop spans 15 amino acids. CDR1 is DFQATT and CDR2 is SNEGSKA in the germline V gene (reference sequence). V shed 2 bases and J 0 bases; nucleotides not matched to a gene: 3.

The chain combines TRBV5-1 with TRBJ2-2; D is ambiguous. CDR1 and CDR2 from the germline V gene are SGHRS and YFSETQ. With 4 bases removed from V and 1 base from J, the gap between germline ends came to 8 bases. This CDR3 has 14 residues. CDR3 sequence: CASSHGRNTGELFF. The CDR3 nucleotides are TGCGCCAGCAGCCACGGACGGAACACCGGGGAGCTGTTTTTT.

The chain links TRBV3-1 to TRBJ2-5; D call uncertain. The end of the DNA is better explained by TRBJ2-7, so the J call may be wrong. CDR1 and CDR2 (germline): LGHDT, YNNKEL (reference sequence). The CDR3 has 13 residues. The CDR3, as DNA: TGTGCCAGCAGCCAAGGAGTTGTGGACGAGCAGTACTTC. Residues: CASSQGVVDEQYF.

The chain uses TRBV7-2 and TRBJ1-1; TRBD1 aligns across 9 bases. Germline CDR1 SGHTA, CDR2 FQGNSA. This CDR3 has 16 amino acids. Losses at the gene ends were 2 bases for V and 4 bases for J; bases not matched to a gene: 8. The CDR3 region has the DNA TGTGCCAGCAGCTTAAGGTTGGGACAGGGCGGCACTGAAGCTTTCTTT. It yields the protein CASSLRLGQGGTEAFF.

The CDR3 DNA sequence: TGTGCCAGCAGCCCACCCGCTGTTACCTACGAGCAGTACTTC. This sequence encodes CASSPPAVTYEQYF. The chain employs TRBV7-9 and TRBJ2-5; D gene uncertain. The tail of the sequence fits TRBJ2-7 better, so the J call may be wrong. Per germline, CDR1 SEHNR and CDR2 FQNEAQ (reference sequence). The CDR3 extends over 14 amino acids.

A few counts support this clonotype. V is TRBV20-1 and J is TRBJ2-5; D is unresolved. The germline V and J ends were trimmed by 1 base and 1 base, with 10 bases remaining between them. The CDR3 runs to 14 residues. Germline CDR1 DFQATT, CDR2 SNEGSKA (reference sequence). The CDR3 region is CSARAGWGQETQYF. The CDR3 nucleotides are TGCAGTGCTAGAGCCGGGTGGGGCCAAGAGACCCAGTACTTC.

The chain carries TRBV3-1 and TRBJ1-6; D is undetermined. From germline, CDR1 is LGHDT and CDR2 YNNKEL (reference sequence). Trimming removed 0 bases at V and 7 bases at J, with 10 bases between. The CDR3 has 15 amino acids. CDR3 sequence: CASSQDPGRNSPLHF. CDR3 DNA: TGTGCCAGCAGCCAAGATCCGGGAAGGAATTCACCCCTCCACTTT.

This chain links TRBV5-5 with TRBJ1-6; the match to TRBD1 covers 8 bases. This CDR3 region has 18 residues. Trimming cost V 4 bases and J 5 bases; bases outside gene matches: 14. Per the germline V gene, CDR1 is SGHKS and CDR2 is YYEKEE (reference sequence). The CDR3 loop reads CASSPLDRVRGNNSPLHF. The CDR3 DNA follows: TGTGCCAGCAGCCCGCTGGACAGGGTTCGAGGGAATAATTCACCCCTCCACTTT.

This chain's CDR3 is CATSGIGGWETQYF. The CDR3 nucleotides are TGTGCCACCAGCGGGATCGGGGGTTGGGAGACCCAGTACTTC. This chain uses TRBV15 with TRBJ2-5, with TRBD2 as a possible D gene (6 bases). The CDR3 consists of 14 residues. V shed 5 bases and J shed 5 bases, with 15 bases lying between them. Germline V lookup: CDR1 LNHNV, CDR2 YYDKDF (reference sequence).

CDR3 region: CASSLVGTSGPNSYEQYF. DNA for the CDR3: TGTGCCAGCAGCTTAGTAGGGACTAGCGGGCCGAACTCCTACGAGCAGTACTTC. The J gene is TRBJ2-7, the V gene TRBV7-2; the match to TRBD2 covers 12 bases. V lost 1 base and J lost 0; bases outside the gene matches: 7. Germline V gene data show CDR1 as SGHTA and CDR2 as FQGNSA. This CDR3 has 18 amino acids.

J is TRBJ2-7 and V is TRBV7-2; TRBD2 is a possible D gene (5 bases). The CDR3 has 16 residues. The germline V gene has CDR1 SGHTA and CDR2 FQGNSA. V was pared by 5 bases and J by 6 bases, with 23 bases between. The CDR3 DNA is TGTGCCAGCAGCCGAACGGTGCTAGCACCCTCCGGCGAGCAGTACTTC. It specifies CASSRTVLAPSGEQYF. Full variable domain (outside the CDR3, taken from reference TRBV7-2 and TRBJ2-7): GAGVSQSPSNKVTEKGKDVELRCDPISGHTALYWYRQSLGQGLEFLIYFQGNSAPDKSGLPSDRFSAERTGGSVSTLTIQRTQQEDSAVYLCASSRTVLAPSGEQYFGPGTRLTVT.

The gene calls are TRBV29-1 and TRBJ1-1; 7 nucleotides align to TRBD1. CDR3 length equals 16 residues. The junction had 14 bases not matched to a gene; V was cut back by 6 bases and J by 1 base. Germline assignment: CDR1 SQVTM and CDR2 ANQGSEA. CDR3 residues: CSVANRLTGWNTEAFF. The CDR3 DNA reads as TGCAGCGTCGCAAACAGGCTGACAGGGTGGAACACTGAAGCTTTCTTT.